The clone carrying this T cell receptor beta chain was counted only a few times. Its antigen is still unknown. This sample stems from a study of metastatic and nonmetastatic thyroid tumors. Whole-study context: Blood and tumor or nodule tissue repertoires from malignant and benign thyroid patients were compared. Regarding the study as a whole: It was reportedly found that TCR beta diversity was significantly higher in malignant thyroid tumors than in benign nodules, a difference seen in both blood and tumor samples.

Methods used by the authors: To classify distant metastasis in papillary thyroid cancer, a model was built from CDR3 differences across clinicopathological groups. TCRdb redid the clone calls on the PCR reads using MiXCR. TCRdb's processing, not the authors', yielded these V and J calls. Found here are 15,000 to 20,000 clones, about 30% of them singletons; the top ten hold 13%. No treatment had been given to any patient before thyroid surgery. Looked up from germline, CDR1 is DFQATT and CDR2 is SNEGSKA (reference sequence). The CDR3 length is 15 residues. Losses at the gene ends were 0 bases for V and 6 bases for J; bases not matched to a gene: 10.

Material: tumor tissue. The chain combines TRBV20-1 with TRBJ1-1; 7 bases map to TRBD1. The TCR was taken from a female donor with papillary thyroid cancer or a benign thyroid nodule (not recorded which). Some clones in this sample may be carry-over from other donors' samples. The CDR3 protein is CSARDVTDRDPEAFF. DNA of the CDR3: TGCAGTGCTAGAGATGTAACCGACAGGGATCCTGAAGCTTTCTTT.